These 27 T cell receptor beta chains were sequenced from one sample in a study of blood T cells in healthy people across ages. With a J-beta primer mix and a sample-barcoded 5' primer, a second PCR ran roughly 6 to 11 cycles. TCRdb re-analysed the 5' RACE reads in MiXCR, keeping a single row per CDR3 protein. The data contain just over 1 million distinct CDR3 sequences, more than 35% of them seen just once; the ten biggest clones take up 18%. Material: blood. These receptor sequences come from a woman aged 60 to 75 in good health.

The chain joins TRBV12-3 or TRBV12-4 to TRBJ1-2; 7 bases fit TRBD1. The CDR3 covers 15 residues. J gave up 4 bases and V 2 bases, and 7 bases lay outside the gene matches. CDR3 sequence: CASSLHRGLGYGYTF. DNA of the CDR3: TGTGCCAGCAGTTTACACAGGGGTTTAGGCTATGGCTACACCTTC.

V usage is TRBV10-3 and J usage is TRBJ2-5; 8 nucleotides match TRBD1. Germline V gives CDR1 ENHRY, CDR2 SYGVKD. The CDR3 totals 14 residues. V lost 5 bases to trimming and J lost 5 bases; unmatched junction nucleotides: 7. The CDR3 sequence: CAISMDRVRETQYF. The CDR3 DNA sequence: TGTGCCATCAGTATGGACAGGGTGCGGGAGACCCAGTACTTC.

This chain links TRBV7-3 with TRBJ2-7, with 10 bases matching TRBD2. Germline CDR1 and CDR2: SGHTA and FQGTGA. The CDR3 covers 15 residues. Trimming removed 5 bases from V and 6 bases from J; junction bases left unmatched: 10. CDR3 bases: TGTGCCAGCAGCCCTATAGCGGGAGGTGTTGGCGAGCAGTACTTC. Its translation: CASSPIAGGVGEQYF.

The genes are TRBV12-5 and TRBJ1-1; D ambiguous. Germline CDR1 reads LGHNT; CDR2 reads FRNRAP. Trimming left V 3 bases short and J 1 base short, with 6 bases between. CDR3 size: 13 residues. The CDR3 DNA sequence: TGTGCTAGTGGTTTATCCCCGAACACTGAAGCTTTCTTT. Encoded protein: CASGLSPNTEAFF.

This clonotype was detected a few times. This rearrangement joins TRBV3-1 to TRBJ2-3; no definite D call. This CDR3 contains 16 residues. Trimming stripped 0 bases from V and 0 bases from J, with 10 bases between. The germline V gene encodes CDR1 LGHDT and CDR2 YNNKEL (reference sequence). The CDR3 protein is CASSQEAQTSTDTQYF. CDR3 bases: TGTGCCAGCAGCCAAGAGGCCCAGACTAGCACAGATACGCAGTATTTT.

This clonotype was observed a handful of times. This chain connects TRBV7-6 to TRBJ2-7; 7 bases fit TRBD1. Germline V gene lookup returns CDR1 SGHVS and CDR2 FNYEAQ. The V gene end was trimmed by 5 bases and the J gene end by 3 bases; junction bases not matched to a gene: 7. This CDR3 region has 14 residues. The chain's CDR3 is CASSPTGHSYEQYF. The CDR3 DNA reads as TGTGCCAGCAGCCCGACAGGGCATAGCTACGAGCAGTACTTC.

The genes are TRBV10-3 and TRBJ1-2; D ambiguous. Trimming stripped 1 base from V and 4 bases from J, with 4 bases between. This CDR3 is built from 12 residues. From germline, CDR1 is ENHRY and CDR2 SYGVKD. The CDR3 region is CAISEFTYGYTF. The CDR3 coding sequence is TGTGCCATCAGTGAGTTTACCTATGGCTACACCTTC.

V and J are TRBV3-1 and TRBJ2-1; D unresolved. This CDR3 has 17 amino acids. With 0 bases removed from V and 0 bases from J, the gap between germline ends came to 12 bases. Per germline, CDR1 LGHDT and CDR2 YNNKEL (reference sequence). Here the CDR3 reads CASSQDRAYSSYNEQFF. The DNA of the CDR3 is TGTGCCAGCAGCCAAGATCGAGCGTACAGCTCCTACAATGAGCAGTTCTTC.

CDR3 nucleotides: TGCAGCGTTGATGAGGGAAACACCATATATTTT. It is translated as CSVDEGNTIYF. The chain joins TRBV29-1 to TRBJ1-3; D remains unclear. The germline gives CDR1 SQVTM, CDR2 ANQGSEA. The CDR3 runs 11 residues. V was pared by 3 bases and J by 4 bases, with 4 bases between.

The chain recombines TRBV5-1 with TRBJ2-1; D might be TRBD1 (6 bases). The CDR3 sequence is 16 residues long. Trimming cost V 4 bases and J 3 bases, with 17 bases left between them. Germline V gives CDR1 SGHRS, CDR2 YFSETQ. The CDR3 loop is CASSVGTLLGYNEQFF. Here the CDR3 DNA reads TGCGCCAGCAGCGTCGGGACACTTCTCGGCTACAATGAGCAGTTCTTC.

This clonotype was seen a few times. V is TRBV6-5 and J is TRBJ2-7; TRBD2 aligns across 7 bases. Germline V gene lookup returns CDR1 MNHEY and CDR2 SVGAGI. CDR3 size: 15 residues. V shed 2 bases and J 1 base; nucleotides not matched to a gene: 5. CDR3 sequence (DNA): TGTGCCAGCAGTTACATGGCGGGAGCGTCCTACGAGCAGTACTTC. Amino acids: CASSYMAGASYEQYF.

The chain is built from TRBV5-1 and TRBJ2-1; maybe TRBD2 (5 bases). The germline V and J ends were trimmed by 1 base and 9 bases, with 8 bases remaining between them. The CDR3 has 12 residues. Germline V gene lookup returns CDR1 SGHRS and CDR2 YFSETQ. The CDR3 reads CASSLTAGEQFF. CDR3 DNA: TGCGCCAGCAGCTTGACGGCGGGTGAGCAGTTCTTC.

This chain connects TRBV6-6 to TRBJ1-1, with unresolved D. V lost 2 bases and J lost 4, with 11 bases in between. CDR1 is MNHNY and CDR2 is SVGAGI in the germline V gene (reference sequence). The CDR3 consists of 14 residues. The CDR3 protein is CASSYEGQSTEAFF. The CDR3 bases are TGTGCCAGCAGTTACGAGGGCCAGAGCACTGAAGCTTTCTTT.

The chain recombines TRBV7-9 with TRBJ2-1; 8 bases match TRBD1. Looked up from germline, CDR1 is SEHNR and CDR2 is FQNEAQ (reference sequence). V dropped 5 bases and J dropped 5; count of bases not matched to a gene: 17. CDR3 length equals 18 residues. CDR3 in DNA: TGTGCCAGCAGCCCCAGACGAGTACGGCAGGGGGCCGACAATGAGCAGTTCTTC. As protein: CASSPRRVRQGADNEQFF.

This chain links TRBV6-4 with TRBJ1-5; TRBD1 matches 7 bases. Per germline, CDR1 MRHNA and CDR2 SNTAGT. This CDR3 has 14 residues. CDR3 DNA: TGTGCTAGCGGGCGGGACAGTCGAAATCAGCCCCAGCATTTT. Its translation: CASGRDSRNQPQHF.

This clonotype was counted only a few times. CDR3 protein: CASSALTGGLETQYF. DNA of the CDR3: TGCGCCAGCAGTGCCCTGACAGGGGGCTTAGAGACCCAGTACTTC. This rearrangement joins TRBV10-2 to TRBJ2-5, with 10 nucleotides matching TRBD1. From germline, CDR1 is WSHSY and CDR2 SAAADI. V shed 4 bases and J 4 bases; nucleotides not matched to a gene: 6. The length of the CDR3 is 15 residues.

The chain joins TRBV7-2 to TRBJ2-6, with D tentatively TRBD2 (6 bases). This CDR3 comprises 15 residues. With 5 bases removed from V and 3 bases from J, the gap between germline ends came to 11 bases. Germline CDR1 and CDR2: SGHTA and FQGNSA. This chain's CDR3 is CASSPPGDGANVLTF. DNA for the CDR3: TGTGCCAGCAGCCCCCCGGGAGATGGGGCCAACGTCCTGACTTTC.

The chain uses TRBV20-1 and TRBJ1-2; 7 positions agree with TRBD1. From germline, CDR1 is DFQATT and CDR2 SNEGSKA (reference sequence). This CDR3 is 15 amino acids long. V trimming: 0 bases; J trimming: 4 bases; junction bases outside the gene matches: 8. CDR3 loop: CSARDPQGDSYGYTF. The CDR3 DNA sequence: TGCAGTGCTAGAGATCCCCAGGGGGATTCCTATGGCTACACCTTC.

The genes are TRBV6-1 and TRBJ1-2; D unresolved. Between the trimmed V and J ends, which lost 1 base and 12 bases, there was a span of 12 bases. There are 12 residues in the CDR3. Per the germline V gene, CDR1 is MNHNS and CDR2 is SASEGT. CDR3 residues: CASSEGNKADTF. CDR3 DNA: TGTGCCAGCAGTGAAGGAAACAAGGCCGACACCTTC.

This chain connects TRBV28 to TRBJ1-2, with 12 bases that match TRBD1. V gave up 2 bases and J gave up 8 bases; unmatched junction bases: 6. There are 15 residues in the CDR3. Germline assignment: CDR1 MDHEN and CDR2 SYDVKM. In nucleotides, the CDR3 is TGTGCCAGCAGTTTACCGGGACAGGGGGCGCGAGGCTACACCTTC. Amino acid sequence: CASSLPGQGARGYTF.

The chain carries TRBV28 and TRBJ2-7; a possible D gene is TRBD2 (7 bases). CDR1 and CDR2 from the germline V gene are MDHEN and SYDVKM. V was shortened by 6 bases and J by 7 bases, with 22 bases between the two germline ends. The CDR3 totals 15 residues. CDR3 coding DNA: TGTGCCAGCAGCCCAGCGGGCCGGACTAGGGGGGAGCAGTACTTC. It yields the protein CASSPAGRTRGEQYF.

As DNA, the CDR3 is TGTGCCACCAGTGACCCAGGGGCTGTAGGCAATGAGCAGTTCTTC. This gives the protein CATSDPGAVGNEQFF. This chain joins TRBV24-1 and TRBJ2-1, with TRBD1 as a possible D gene (6 bases). Trimming left V 4 bases short and J 6 bases short, with 15 bases between. Germline V gene sequence: CDR1 KGHDR, CDR2 SFDVKD. The CDR3 runs 15 residues.

The rearrangement joins TRBV30 to TRBJ2-7; D may be TRBD1 (5 bases). This CDR3 comprises 12 residues. Germline lookup yields CDR1 GTSNPN and CDR2 SVGIG (reference sequence). The V gene lost 4 bases and the J gene lost 3 bases, with 10 bases spanning the gap. CDR3 in DNA: TGTGCCTGGATGTCAGGGCACTACGAGCAGTACTTC. Protein: CAWMSGHYEQYF.

The chain carries TRBV7-8 and TRBJ2-5; maybe TRBD1 (6 bases). CDR3 length equals 14 residues. CDR1 is SGHVS, CDR2 FQNEAQ, per germline. The V end was cut by 4 bases, the J end by 2 bases, with 11 bases between. The CDR3 region is CASSWDTLQETQYF. The CDR3 nucleotides read TGTGCCAGCAGCTGGGACACCTTACAAGAGACCCAGTACTTC.

The table lists this clonotype with a few counts. V and J are TRBV5-1 and TRBJ2-5, with D perhaps matching TRBD1 or TRBD2 (6 bases each). Germline loops: CDR1 SGHRS, CDR2 YFSETQ. This CDR3 spans 16 amino acids. V dropped 0 bases and J dropped 3 bases, with 15 bases sitting between them. The CDR3 sequence: CASSLVGGLSEETQYF. Written as DNA, the CDR3 is TGCGCCAGCAGCTTGGTTGGGGGGCTTTCGGAAGAGACCCAGTACTTC.

Concerning this clonotype: Mismatch with germline at one junction end may stem from a read error. The CDR3: CSAGTGNAEAFF. The DNA for the CDR3 is TGCAGTGCTGGGACGGGGAACGCTGAAGCTTTCTTT. This chain uses TRBV20-1 with TRBJ1-1; a possible D gene is TRBD1 (5 bases). CDR1 and CDR2 (germline): DFQATT, SNEGSKA (reference sequence). This CDR3 region has 12 residues.

With regard to this clonotype: A read error may explain this, as a much larger clone is one base away. This chain uses TRBV29-1 with TRBJ2-3; 10 nucleotides align to TRBD2. Germline V lookup: CDR1 SQVTM, CDR2 ANQGSEA. The CDR3 loop spans 15 amino acids. Unmatched junction bases numbered 9, after V lost 6 bases and J lost 3 bases. CDR3 nucleotide sequence: TGCAGCGTGACCGGTGCTAGCGGGGGAACAGATACGCAGTATTTT. It is translated as CSVTGASGGTDTQYF.